Below are 10 T cell receptor beta chains sequenced from a single sample in a study of naive and memory T cell subsets. Study results and limitations: Naive repertoires, especially CD8, held a few larger clonotypes, possibly memory cells re-expressing CD45RA.

No antigen has been identified for these receptors. The beta constant-region primer was an equimolar mix of two oligonucleotides covering TRBC1 and TRBC2. Four rounds of PCR amplified the ligated cDNA using nested alpha and beta constant-region primers plus SP2. One entry per CDR3 protein results from TCRdb running MiXCR on the UMI-ligation and nested PCR reads. The table lists roughly 100,000 distinct CDR3 sequences, roughly 15% of them singletons, with around 2.8% in the top ten. The sequencing input was naive CD8+ T cells from blood. The receptor set was obtained from a human donor in good health.

This clonotype was found a few times. The chain has TRBV4-2 and TRBJ2-7; 11 positions match TRBD1. CDR3 length: 14 residues. Germline values: CDR1 LGHNA, CDR2 YNFKEQ. V lost 3 bases and J lost 5; bases outside the gene matches: 3. The CDR3 here is CASSQGQGVDEQYF. In nucleotides, the CDR3 is TGTGCCAGCAGCCAGGGACAGGGGGTAGACGAGCAGTACTTC.

This clonotype was seen more than once but under ten times. The V and J genes are TRBV6-6 and TRBJ2-4, with D uncertain. The V end lost 7 bases, the J end lost 8 bases, and 9 bases lay between the germline ends. Germline lookup yields CDR1 MNHNY and CDR2 SVGAGI (reference sequence). The CDR3 extends over 11 amino acids. CDR3 DNA sequence: TGTGCCAGCAACGGAGCAGACATTCAGTACTTC. It codes for CASNGADIQYF.

The chain links TRBV12-3 or TRBV12-4 to TRBJ1-4; TRBD1 matches at 9 bases. This CDR3 is built from 14 residues. V trimming: 6 bases; J trimming: 6 bases; junction bases outside the gene matches: 5. The CDR3 region is CASSRGQGHEKLFF. CDR3 coding DNA: TGTGCCAGCAGCCGGGGACAGGGACATGAAAAACTGTTTTTT.

This clonotype was recorded a few times. CDR3 DNA sequence: TGTGCCTGCCAGAGGGGAATCACTGAAGCTTTCTTT. It codes for CACQRGITEAFF. The chain carries TRBV12-3 or TRBV12-4 and TRBJ1-1, with D possibly matching TRBD1 (5 bases). The CDR3 contains 12 residues. V gave up 11 bases and J gave up 4 bases, with 14 bases separating them.

This clonotype was found a few times. J is TRBJ2-7 and V is TRBV11-1; D uncertain. The V gene lost 1 base and the J gene lost 2 bases, with 9 bases spanning the gap. CDR3 length: 14 residues. Germline values: CDR1 SGHAT, CDR2 FQDESV (reference sequence). CDR3 residues: CASSLGGRTYEQYF. The CDR3 nucleotides read TGTGCCAGCAGCTTAGGCGGCAGGACCTACGAGCAGTACTTC.

In this sample, this clonotype turned up a few times. The chain carries TRBV12-3 or TRBV12-4 and TRBJ2-7, with 9 bases matching TRBD2. CDR3 length: 13 amino acids. V lost 3 bases, J lost 6 bases, and 3 bases stayed unmatched. DNA of the CDR3: TGTGCCAGCAGTTTTCTAGCGGGAACCGAGCAGTACTTC. This gives the protein CASSFLAGTEQYF.

This clonotype was picked up a small number of times. This rearrangement joins TRBV5-6 to TRBJ1-2; D is ambiguous. V gave up 4 bases and J gave up 4 bases, with 14 bases separating them. Germline V gene lookup returns CDR1 SGHDT and CDR2 YYEEEE. The length of the CDR3 is 14 residues. The CDR3 coding sequence is TGTGCCAGCAGCCCCCGTCTGTCCCTCTATGGCTACACCTTC. This translates into CASSPRLSLYGYTF.

V usage is TRBV12-3 or TRBV12-4 and J usage is TRBJ1-2, with 8 bases that match TRBD1. The CDR3 is 14 amino acids. Trimming cost V 5 bases and J 10 bases; bases outside gene matches: 12. CDR3 sequence reads: CASSPRTGPSVYTF. The CDR3 DNA follows: TGTGCCAGCAGTCCTAGGACAGGGCCTTCTGTCTACACCTTC.

This clonotype turned up a few times. The gene calls are TRBV29-1 and TRBJ1-2, with TRBD1 matching 9 bases. V lost 2 bases and J lost 4; bases outside the gene matches: 11. Germline CDR1 SQVTM, CDR2 ANQGSEA. CDR3 size: 16 residues. The CDR3 bases are TGCAGCGTTGAACGCACCGTACCGACAGGGGGCTATGGCTACACCTTC. Its protein is CSVERTVPTGGYGYTF.

In its sample, this clonotype was seen many times. The rearrangement links TRBV2 to TRBJ1-1; weak D call: TRBD1 (5 bases). The germline V gene encodes CDR1 SNHLY and CDR2 FYNNEI. The ends were cut back, 4 bases at V and 7 bases at J, with 10 bases in the middle. The CDR3 runs to 12 residues. The CDR3, as DNA: TGTGCCAGCAGTGTTACAGGCTTTGAAGCTTTCTTT. Amino acid sequence: CASSVTGFEAFF.